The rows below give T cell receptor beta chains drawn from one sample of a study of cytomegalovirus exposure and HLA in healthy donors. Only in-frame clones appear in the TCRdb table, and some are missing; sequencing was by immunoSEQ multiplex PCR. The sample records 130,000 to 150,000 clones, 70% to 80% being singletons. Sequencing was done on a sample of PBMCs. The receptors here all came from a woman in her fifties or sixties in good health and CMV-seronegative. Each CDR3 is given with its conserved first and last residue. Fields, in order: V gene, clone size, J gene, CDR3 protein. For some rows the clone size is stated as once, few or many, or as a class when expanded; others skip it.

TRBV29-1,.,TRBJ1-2,CSVYLGQGQTF
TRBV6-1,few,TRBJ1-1,CASSEWAGNTEAFF
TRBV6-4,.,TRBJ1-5,CASSRLWGPDQPQHF
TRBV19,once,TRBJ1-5,CASSTFGTGIDNQPQHF
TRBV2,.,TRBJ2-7,CASSGAIAGGHYEQYF
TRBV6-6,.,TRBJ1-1,CATGDWGFGVSEAFF
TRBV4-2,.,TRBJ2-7,CASSQESGGGAYEQYF
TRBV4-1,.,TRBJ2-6,CASSQDSSGANVLTF
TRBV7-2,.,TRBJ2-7,CASSSTSGGASYEQYF
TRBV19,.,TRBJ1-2,CASSLQGPNYGYTF
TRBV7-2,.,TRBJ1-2,CASSLALGSYGYTF